The present T cell receptor beta chain was sequenced within a study of T cell responses to AZD1222 COVID-19 vaccine. Profiling relied on immunoSEQ multiplex PCR, and the TCRdb table lists in-frame clones only, not all of them. This table holds 90,000 to 100,000 clones, about 85% found once. Per germline, CDR1 SGDLS and CDR2 YYNGEE. J was trimmed by 3 bases and V by 0 bases; bases with no gene match: 1. This CDR3 region has 15 residues. The sequences come from peripheral blood, collected 28 days after the second AZD1222 dose. The receptor's source is an adult who received the AZD1222 COVID-19 vaccine. This chain connects TRBV9 to TRBJ2-3; 10 bases agree with TRBD1. The CDR3 nucleotides are TGTGCCAGCAGCGTAGGGACAGGGGGTACAGATACGCAGTATTTT. The encoded protein is CASSVGTGGTDTQYF.